Described below is a single T cell receptor beta chain sequence and its context. Terminally differentiated effector memory CD45RA+ cells were excluded by CCR7 positive selection of CD45RO-negative cells. Donors were healthy HIV-negative adults without recently reported acute infections or vaccinations. This specimen comes from a study of shared clonotypes between healthy human individuals. Sequencing used immunoSEQ multiplex PCR; TCRdb keeps in-frame clones, though not all of them. The sample contains 550,000 to 650,000 clones, roughly 95% of which appear only once. The CDR3 runs to 14 residues. The V gene lost 0 bases and the J gene lost 5 bases, with 12 bases spanning the gap. Germline V gene data show CDR1 as GTSNPN and CDR2 as SVGIG (reference sequence).

This sequence originates from a woman in her 30s in good health. What was sequenced was naive CD8+ T cells sorted from blood. The genes are TRBV30 and TRBJ2-3; no definite D call. CDR3 nucleotide sequence: TGTGCCTGGAGTGTTTCTAGTGGGGTAGATACGCAGTATTTT. It is translated as CAWSVSSGVDTQYF.